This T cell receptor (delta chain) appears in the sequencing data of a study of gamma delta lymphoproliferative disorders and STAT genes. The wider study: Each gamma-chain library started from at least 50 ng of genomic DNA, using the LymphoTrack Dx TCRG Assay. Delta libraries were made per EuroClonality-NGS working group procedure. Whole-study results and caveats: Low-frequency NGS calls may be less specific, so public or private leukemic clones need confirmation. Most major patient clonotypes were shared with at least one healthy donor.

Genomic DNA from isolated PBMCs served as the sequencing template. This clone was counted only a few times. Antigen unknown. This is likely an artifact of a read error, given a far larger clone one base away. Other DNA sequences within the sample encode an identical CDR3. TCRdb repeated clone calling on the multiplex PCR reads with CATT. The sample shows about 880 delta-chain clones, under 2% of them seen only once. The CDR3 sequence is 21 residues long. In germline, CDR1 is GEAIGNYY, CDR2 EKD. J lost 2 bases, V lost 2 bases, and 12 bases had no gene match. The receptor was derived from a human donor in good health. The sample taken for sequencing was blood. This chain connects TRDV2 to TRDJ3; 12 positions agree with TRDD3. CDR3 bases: TGTGCCTGTGACAAGGGCTGGGGGATACGCGAGTCTACCTGGGACACCCGACAGATGTTTTTC. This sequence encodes CACDKGWGIRESTWDTRQMFF.